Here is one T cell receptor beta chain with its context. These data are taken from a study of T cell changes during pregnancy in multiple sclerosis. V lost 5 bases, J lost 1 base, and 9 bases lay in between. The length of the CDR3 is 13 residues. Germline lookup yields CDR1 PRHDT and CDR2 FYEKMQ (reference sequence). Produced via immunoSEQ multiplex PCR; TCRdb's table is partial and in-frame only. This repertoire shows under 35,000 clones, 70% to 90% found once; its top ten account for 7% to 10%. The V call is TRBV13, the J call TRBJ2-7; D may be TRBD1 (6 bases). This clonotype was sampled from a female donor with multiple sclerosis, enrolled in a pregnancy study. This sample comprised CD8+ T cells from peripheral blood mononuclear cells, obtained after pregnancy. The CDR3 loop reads CASSLDRSYEQYF. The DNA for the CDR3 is TGTGCCAGCAGCCTAGACAGGTCCTACGAGCAGTACTTC. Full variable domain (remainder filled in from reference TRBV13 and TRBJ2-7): AAGVIQSPRHLIKEKRETATLKCYPIPRHDTVYWYQQGPGQDPQFLISFYEKMQSDKGSIPDRFSAQQFSDYHSELNMSSLELGDSALYFCASSLDRSYEQYFGPGTRLTVT.